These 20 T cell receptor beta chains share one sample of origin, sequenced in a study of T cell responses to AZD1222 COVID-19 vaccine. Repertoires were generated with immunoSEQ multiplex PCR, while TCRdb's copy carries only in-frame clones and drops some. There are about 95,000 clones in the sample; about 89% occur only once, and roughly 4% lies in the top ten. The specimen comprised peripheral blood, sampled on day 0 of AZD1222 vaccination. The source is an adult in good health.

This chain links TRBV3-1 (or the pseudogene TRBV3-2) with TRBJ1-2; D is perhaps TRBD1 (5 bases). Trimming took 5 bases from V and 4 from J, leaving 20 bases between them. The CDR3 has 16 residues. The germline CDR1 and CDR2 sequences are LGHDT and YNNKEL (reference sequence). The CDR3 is CASSGGSQGRFYGYTF. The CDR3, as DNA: TGTGCCAGCAGCGGGGGATCTCAGGGACGGTTCTATGGCTACACCTTC.

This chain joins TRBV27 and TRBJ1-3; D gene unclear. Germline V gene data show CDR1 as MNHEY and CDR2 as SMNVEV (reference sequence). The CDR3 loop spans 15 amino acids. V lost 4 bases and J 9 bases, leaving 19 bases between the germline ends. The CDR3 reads CASSSEPGLLGTIYF. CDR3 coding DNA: TGTGCCAGCAGTTCTGAACCCGGGCTGCTGGGCACCATATATTTT.

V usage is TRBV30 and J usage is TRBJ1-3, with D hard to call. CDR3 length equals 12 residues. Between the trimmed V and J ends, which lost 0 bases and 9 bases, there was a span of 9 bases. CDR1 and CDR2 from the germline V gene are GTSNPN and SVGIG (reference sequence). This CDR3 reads CAWSVTGSTIYF. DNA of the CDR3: TGTGCCTGGAGTGTAACTGGGTCCACCATATATTTT.

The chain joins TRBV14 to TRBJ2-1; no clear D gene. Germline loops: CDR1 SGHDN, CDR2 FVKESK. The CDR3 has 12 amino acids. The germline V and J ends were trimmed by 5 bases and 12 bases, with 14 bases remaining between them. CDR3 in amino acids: CASSFGRGVQFF. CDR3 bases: TGTGCCAGCAGCTTCGGACGTGGGGTGCAGTTCTTC.

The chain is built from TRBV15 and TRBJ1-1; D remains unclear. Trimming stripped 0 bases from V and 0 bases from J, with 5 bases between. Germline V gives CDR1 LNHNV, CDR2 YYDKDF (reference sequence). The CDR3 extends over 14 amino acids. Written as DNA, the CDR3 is TGTGCCACCAGCAGAGATCTAATGAACACTGAAGCTTTCTTT. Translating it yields CATSRDLMNTEAFF.

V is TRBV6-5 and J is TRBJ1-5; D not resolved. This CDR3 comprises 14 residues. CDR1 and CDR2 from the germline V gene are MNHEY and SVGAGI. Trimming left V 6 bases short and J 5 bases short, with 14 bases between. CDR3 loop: CASRNDGFYQPQHF. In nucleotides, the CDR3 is TGTGCCAGCAGAAATGACGGGTTTTATCAGCCCCAGCATTTT.

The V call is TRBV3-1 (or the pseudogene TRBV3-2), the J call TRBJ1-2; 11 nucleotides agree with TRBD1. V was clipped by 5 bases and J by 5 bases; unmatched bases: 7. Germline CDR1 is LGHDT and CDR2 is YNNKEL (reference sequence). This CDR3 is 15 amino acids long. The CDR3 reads CASSARDRGFYGYTF. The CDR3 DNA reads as TGTGCCAGCAGCGCCCGGGACAGGGGGTTTTATGGCTACACCTTC.

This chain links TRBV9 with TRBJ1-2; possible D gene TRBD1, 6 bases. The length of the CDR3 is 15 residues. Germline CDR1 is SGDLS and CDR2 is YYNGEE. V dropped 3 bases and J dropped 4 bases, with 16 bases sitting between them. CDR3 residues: CASSEDRTARYGYTF. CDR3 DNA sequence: TGTGCCAGCAGCGAGGATCGGACAGCGCGCTATGGCTACACCTTC.

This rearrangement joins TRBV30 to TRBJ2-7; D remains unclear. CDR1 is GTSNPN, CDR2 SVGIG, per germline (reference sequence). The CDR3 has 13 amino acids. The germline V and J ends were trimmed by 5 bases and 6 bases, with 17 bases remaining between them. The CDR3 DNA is TGTGCCTGGTCCTTCCCTTCGGGTCGCGAGCAGTACTTC. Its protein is CAWSFPSGREQYF.

CDR3 amino acids: CASSLAPGGQVGTEAFF. For the CDR3, the DNA is TGTGCCAGCAGCTTAGCCCCCGGCGGACAGGTCGGAACTGAAGCTTTCTTT. V is TRBV7-3 and J is TRBJ1-1; 7 bases agree with TRBD1. The V gene's germline CDR1 is SGHTA and CDR2 FQGTGA. The trim removed 2 bases at V and 5 bases at J, leaving 14 bases unmatched. The CDR3 runs to 17 residues.

Here the CDR3 reads CASSLRGTSISPLHF. Here the CDR3 DNA reads TGTGCCAGCAGTTTAAGGGGGACGTCTATTTCACCCCTCCACTTT. The rearrangement uses TRBV27 and TRBJ1-6; possible D gene TRBD1, 6 bases. Trimming took off 2 bases at V and 9 bases at J, with 14 bases between the two ends. The CDR3 sequence is 15 residues long. Per the germline V gene, CDR1 is MNHEY and CDR2 is SMNVEV (reference sequence).

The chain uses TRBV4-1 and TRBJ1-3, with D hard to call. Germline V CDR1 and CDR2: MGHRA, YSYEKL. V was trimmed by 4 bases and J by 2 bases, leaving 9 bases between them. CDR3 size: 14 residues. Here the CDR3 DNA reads TGCGCCAGCAGCCCCGGGATAACTGGAAACACCATATATTTT. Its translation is CASSPGITGNTIYF.

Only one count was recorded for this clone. CDR3 region: CASSEEGYNSPLHF. The CDR3 nucleotides read TGCGCCAGCAGCGAGGAGGGCTATAATTCACCCCTCCACTTT. The chain combines TRBV5-1 with TRBJ1-6; D gene uncertain. The V gene's germline CDR1 is SGHRS and CDR2 YFSETQ. This CDR3 spans 14 amino acids. V lost 4 bases, J lost 3 bases, and 8 bases lay in between.

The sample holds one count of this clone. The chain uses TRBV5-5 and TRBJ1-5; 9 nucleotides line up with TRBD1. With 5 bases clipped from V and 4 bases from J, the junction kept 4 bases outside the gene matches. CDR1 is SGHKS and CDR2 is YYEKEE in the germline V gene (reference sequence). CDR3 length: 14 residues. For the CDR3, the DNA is TGTGCCAGCAGAACCGGGACAGGGAATCAGCCCCAGCATTTT. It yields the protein CASRTGTGNQPQHF.

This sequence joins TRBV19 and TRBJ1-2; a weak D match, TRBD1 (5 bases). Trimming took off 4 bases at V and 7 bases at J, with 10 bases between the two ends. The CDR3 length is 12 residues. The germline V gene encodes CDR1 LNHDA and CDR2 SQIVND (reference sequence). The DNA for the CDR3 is TGTGCCAGTAGTAGAGGGGAGCGTGGCTACACCTTC. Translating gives CASSRGERGYTF.

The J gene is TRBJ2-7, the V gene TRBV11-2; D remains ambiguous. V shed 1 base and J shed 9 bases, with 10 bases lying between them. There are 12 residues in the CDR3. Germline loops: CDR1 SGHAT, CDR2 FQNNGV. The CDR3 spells CASSLGTALQYF. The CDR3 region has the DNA TGTGCCAGCAGCTTAGGGACCGCATTGCAGTACTTC.

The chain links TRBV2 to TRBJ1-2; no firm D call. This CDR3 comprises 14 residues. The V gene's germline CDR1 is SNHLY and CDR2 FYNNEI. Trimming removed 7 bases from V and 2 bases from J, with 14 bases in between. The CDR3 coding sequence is TGTGCCAGCAACGGAGGACGGTTGAACTATGGCTACACCTTC. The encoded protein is CASNGGRLNYGYTF. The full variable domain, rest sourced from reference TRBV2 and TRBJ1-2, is EPEVTQTPSHQVTQMGQEVILRCVPISNHLYFYWYRQILGQKVEFLVSFYNNEISEKSEIFDDQFSVERPDGSNFTLKIRSTKLEDSAMYFCASNGGRLNYGYTFGSGTRLTVV.

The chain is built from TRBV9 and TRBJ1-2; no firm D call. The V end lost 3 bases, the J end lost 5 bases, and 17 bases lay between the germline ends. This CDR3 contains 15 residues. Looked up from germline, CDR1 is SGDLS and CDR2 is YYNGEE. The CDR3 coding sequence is TGTGCCAGCAGCGGAGAGACGGCCCTGACTTATGGCTACACCTTC. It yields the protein CASSGETALTYGYTF.

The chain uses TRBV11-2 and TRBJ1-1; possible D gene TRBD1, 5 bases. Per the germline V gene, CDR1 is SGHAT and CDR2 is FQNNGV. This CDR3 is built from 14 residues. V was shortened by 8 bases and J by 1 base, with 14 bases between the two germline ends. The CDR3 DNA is TGTGCCAGCGGGGCAGGGAGGAGGAACACTGAAGCTTTCTTT. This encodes CASGAGRRNTEAFF.

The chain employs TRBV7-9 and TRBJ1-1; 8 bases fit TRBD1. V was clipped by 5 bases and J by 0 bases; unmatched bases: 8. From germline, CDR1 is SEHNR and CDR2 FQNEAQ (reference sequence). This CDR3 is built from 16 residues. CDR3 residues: CASSLGGQGMNTEAFF. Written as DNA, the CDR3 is TGTGCCAGCAGCCTCGGAGGACAGGGTATGAACACTGAAGCTTTCTTT.